The next 22 T cell receptor beta chains were all read from a single sample in a study of blood T cell repertoires in COVID-19. Profiling relied on immunoSEQ multiplex PCR, and the TCRdb table lists in-frame clones only, not all of them. Counted here are about 190,000 clones, around 82% occurring once; the ten biggest clones make up about 15%. The sequencing input was PBMCs or T cells enriched from blood (not recorded which). These receptors were collected from a woman aged 45-65 years with acute COVID-19.

J is TRBJ1-1 and V is TRBV9, with D perhaps TRBD1 (5 bases). There are 13 residues in the CDR3. V was trimmed by 4 bases and J by 1 base, leaving 8 bases between them. Germline values: CDR1 SGDLS, CDR2 YYNGEE. The CDR3 DNA sequence: TGTGCCAGCAGCCGCACAGGGAACACTGAAGCTTTCTTT. Translating it yields CASSRTGNTEAFF. Combining the CDR3 with reference TRBV9 and TRBJ1-1 gives the whole variable domain DSGVTQTPKHLITATGQRVTLRCSPRSGDLSVYWYQQSLDQGLQFLIQYYNGEERAKGNILERFSAQQFPDLHSELNLSSLELGDSALYFCASSRTGNTEAFFGQGTRLTVV.

This sequence joins TRBV27 and TRBJ2-2, with 7 bases that match TRBD2. This CDR3 is 15 amino acids long. CDR1 and CDR2 from the germline V gene are MNHEY and SMNVEV (reference sequence). V was pared by 6 bases and J by 6 bases, with 10 bases of the junction left unmatched. The CDR3 spells CASSAWGGLAGELFF. Written as DNA, the CDR3 is TGTGCCAGCAGCGCCTGGGGGGGTTTAGCCGGGGAGCTGTTTTTT.

The rearrangement uses TRBV7-9 and TRBJ1-5; tentative D call: TRBD1 (5 bases). The V end lost 5 bases, the J end lost 6 bases, and 20 bases lay between the germline ends. This CDR3 spans 16 amino acids. Per the germline V gene, CDR1 is SEHNR and CDR2 is FQNEAQ (reference sequence). As DNA, the CDR3 is TGTGCCAGCAGCCTATGGCGGGGCAGGGATATTCAGCCCCAGCATTTT. Protein product: CASSLWRGRDIQPQHF.

The chain uses TRBV7-2 and TRBJ2-4; TRBD1 is a possible D gene (5 bases). The CDR3 is 14 amino acids. The ends were cut back, 5 bases at V and 7 bases at J, with 15 bases in the middle. CDR1 is SGHTA and CDR2 is FQGNSA in the germline V gene. The DNA for the CDR3 is TGTGCCAGCAGCCCCCATCCGACAGAGAACATTCAGTACTTC. It translates to CASSPHPTENIQYF.

V is TRBV7-2 and J is TRBJ2-5; 7 bases are a match to TRBD2. This CDR3 is 13 amino acids long. After removal of 4 bases from V and 2 bases from J, the junction contained 1 base not matched to a gene. Germline V lookup: CDR1 SGHTA, CDR2 FQGNSA. The DNA for the CDR3 is TGTGCCAGCAGCTCGGGACTACAAGAGACCCAGTACTTC. Protein sequence: CASSSGLQETQYF.

This clone was detected only a few times. The CDR3 region has the DNA TGTGCCAGCAGCGCTTGGGGTGGTCAGCGGCGCAATCAGCCCCAGCATTTT. Its translation: CASSAWGGQRRNQPQHF. This chain connects TRBV7-6 to TRBJ1-5; D unclear. Trimming shortened V by 5 bases and J by 2 bases, and 19 bases separated the two germline ends. Germline lookup yields CDR1 SGHVS and CDR2 FNYEAQ. The CDR3 length is 17 residues.

The J gene is TRBJ1-3, the V gene TRBV6-5; D possibly corresponds to TRBD1 (5 bases). The germline V gene has CDR1 MNHEY and CDR2 SVGAGI. CDR3 length: 15 residues. The V end lost 6 bases, the J end lost 4 bases, and 16 bases lay between the germline ends. The DNA of the CDR3 is TGTGCCAGCAGATCCGTGCAGGGTGCGGGAAACACCATATATTTT. This sequence encodes CASRSVQGAGNTIYF.

The J gene is TRBJ1-2, the V gene TRBV6-5; TRBD1 agrees at 7 bases. The CDR3 runs 13 residues. The V gene end was trimmed by 7 bases and the J gene end by 4 bases; junction bases not matched to a gene: 6. The germline CDR1 and CDR2 sequences are MNHEY and SVGAGI. The CDR3 DNA sequence: TGTGCCAGCACCGTGGGGACAGTCTATGGCTACACCTTC. Protein sequence: CASTVGTVYGYTF.

The genes are TRBV12-2 and TRBJ2-2; the D call TRBD1 from the table was never checked on the DNA. TRBV12-2 is described as a pseudogene. This CDR3 has 20 amino acids. The CDR3 loop reads CASRLYPRVGGQGTSGELFF. CDR3 nucleotides: TGTGCAAGTCGCTTATACCCGCGGGTGGGGGGACAGGGGACATCCGGGGAGCTGTTTTTT.

The chain couples TRBV7-6 to TRBJ1-6; 8 nucleotides match TRBD1. The CDR3 has 16 amino acids. CDR1 is SGHVS, CDR2 FNYEAQ, per germline. Unmatched junction bases numbered 6, after V lost 4 bases and J lost 4 bases. This chain's CDR3 is CASSSADRVYNSPLHF. Written as DNA, the CDR3 is TGTGCCAGCAGCTCGGCGGACAGGGTTTATAATTCACCCCTCCACTTT.

The chain recombines TRBV5-1 with TRBJ2-2; tentative D call: TRBD1 (5 bases). V gave up 7 bases and J gave up 0 bases, with 10 bases separating them. This CDR3 contains 14 residues. CDR1 and CDR2 from the germline V gene are SGHRS and YFSETQ. The CDR3 DNA follows: TGCGCCAGCGACCCAGGGACGAACACCGGGGAGCTGTTTTTT. It codes for CASDPGTNTGELFF.

This chain joins TRBV3-1 (or the pseudogene TRBV3-2) and TRBJ2-1, with 9 positions matching TRBD1. Looked up from germline, CDR1 is LGHDT and CDR2 is YNNKEL (reference sequence). The CDR3 spans 16 residues. With V trimmed by 0 bases and J by 4 bases, 4 bases remained unmatched. The CDR3 region has the DNA TGTGCCAGCAGCCAAGAGGTCGGGACAGGGTACAATGAGCAGTTCTTC. It translates to CASSQEVGTGYNEQFF.

The V call is TRBV28, the J call TRBJ1-2; D gene uncertain. Trimming stripped 11 bases from V and 0 bases from J, with 13 bases between. Germline CDR1 and CDR2: MDHEN and SYDVKM. The CDR3 has 13 residues. The chain's CDR3 is CAVTVGANYGYTF. In DNA form, the CDR3 reads TGTGCCGTGACGGTGGGCGCTAACTATGGCTACACCTTC.

The chain uses TRBV28 and TRBJ2-1; 13 positions agree with TRBD2. The CDR3 contains 16 residues. V trimming: 6 bases; J trimming: 8 bases; junction bases outside the gene matches: 10. The germline CDR1 and CDR2 sequences are MDHEN and SYDVKM. Here the CDR3 reads CASSPRLAGGRDEQFF. The DNA for the CDR3 is TGTGCCAGCAGCCCGAGACTAGCGGGGGGCCGGGATGAGCAGTTCTTC.

The rearrangement uses TRBV7-9 and TRBJ2-2, with D possibly TRBD2 on 5 matching bases. This CDR3 is 15 amino acids long. Trimming took off 4 bases at V and 3 bases at J, with 12 bases between the two ends. Germline values: CDR1 SEHNR, CDR2 FQNEAQ (reference sequence). The CDR3 sequence is CASSSRTGDTGELFF. The CDR3 DNA reads TGTGCCAGCAGCTCACGAACCGGGGACACCGGGGAGCTGTTTTTT.

This clone was counted a single time. The chain combines TRBV5-4 with TRBJ2-2; 9 bases are shared with TRBD2. The CDR3 consists of 17 residues. In germline, CDR1 is SGHNT, CDR2 YYREEE (reference sequence). V shed 5 bases and J 7 bases; nucleotides not matched to a gene: 15. The CDR3, as DNA: TGTGCCAGCAGAGATGTGGCGGGGGGGTTATTCGGCGGGGAGCTGTTTTTT. Translated: CASRDVAGGLFGGELFF.

CDR3 nucleotides: TGTGCCTGGAGTGATGGAGCCGGGAATGAGCAGTTCTTC. As protein: CAWSDGAGNEQFF. The chain links TRBV30 to TRBJ2-1; D unresolved. V shed 1 base and J shed 7 bases, with 11 bases lying between them. The CDR3 has 13 residues. The V gene's germline CDR1 is GTSNPN and CDR2 SVGIG (reference sequence).

The chain employs TRBV5-1 and TRBJ1-1, with D possibly being TRBD1 (6 bases). With 4 bases removed from V and 0 bases from J, the gap between germline ends came to 13 bases. The germline gives CDR1 SGHRS, CDR2 YFSETQ. The CDR3 runs to 15 residues. The CDR3 DNA sequence: TGCGCCAGCAGCCCCACAGGGAACATGAACACTGAAGCTTTCTTT. It encodes CASSPTGNMNTEAFF.

The chain recombines TRBV7-2 with TRBJ1-1, with 7 bases fitting TRBD1. Per germline, CDR1 SGHTA and CDR2 FQGNSA. The CDR3 consists of 16 residues. The V segment lost 1 base and the J segment 5 bases; nucleotides outside the gene matches: 10. The DNA for the CDR3 is TGTGCCAGCAGCTTAGGGTCTGAGAGGGGGCGAACTGAAGCTTTCTTT. As protein: CASSLGSERGRTEAFF.

The chain employs TRBV24-1 and TRBJ1-4; possibly TRBD1 for D (5 bases). Trimming removed 3 bases at V and 4 bases at J, with 8 bases between. The CDR3 sequence is 14 residues long. CDR1 is KGHDR, CDR2 SFDVKD, per germline. CDR3 protein: CATSDAGGNEKLFF. The CDR3 DNA reads as TGTGCCACCAGTGATGCGGGGGGTAATGAAAAACTGTTTTTT.

J is TRBJ2-1 and V is TRBV24-1, with 7 bases that match TRBD2. V trimming: 3 bases; J trimming: 6 bases; junction bases outside the gene matches: 10. CDR3 length: 16 residues. The germline CDR1 and CDR2 sequences are KGHDR and SFDVKD. The CDR3 bases are TGTGCCACCAGTGATGGGGGGGGTCTTGTGGTCAATGAGCAGTTCTTC. It is translated as CATSDGGGLVVNEQFF.

This clone was recorded a few times. V gene TRBV9 combines with J gene TRBJ2-2; 9 bases map to TRBD2. V trimming: 3 bases; J trimming: 3 bases; junction bases outside the gene matches: 9. The CDR3 is 17 residues long. Germline lookup yields CDR1 SGDLS and CDR2 YYNGEE. The chain's CDR3 is CASSDSVAGDHTGELFF. In DNA, the CDR3 is TGTGCCAGCAGCGACTCAGTAGCGGGGGACCACACCGGGGAGCTGTTTTTT.